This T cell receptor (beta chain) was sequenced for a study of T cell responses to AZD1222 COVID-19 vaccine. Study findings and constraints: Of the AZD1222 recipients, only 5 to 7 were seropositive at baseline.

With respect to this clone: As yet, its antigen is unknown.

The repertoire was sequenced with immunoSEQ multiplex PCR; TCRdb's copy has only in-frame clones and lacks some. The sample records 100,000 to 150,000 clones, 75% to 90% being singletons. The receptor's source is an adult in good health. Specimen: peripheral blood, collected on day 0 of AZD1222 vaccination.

CDR3 in DNA: TGTGCCACATCAACTAACGTAGGGTACCTCAATCAGCCCCAGCATTTT. Its translation: CATSTNVGYLNQPQHF. The chain is built from TRBV28 and TRBJ1-5; D not resolved. In germline, CDR1 is MDHEN, CDR2 SYDVKM. V shed 10 bases and J shed 3 bases, with 22 bases lying between them. The CDR3 contains 16 residues.